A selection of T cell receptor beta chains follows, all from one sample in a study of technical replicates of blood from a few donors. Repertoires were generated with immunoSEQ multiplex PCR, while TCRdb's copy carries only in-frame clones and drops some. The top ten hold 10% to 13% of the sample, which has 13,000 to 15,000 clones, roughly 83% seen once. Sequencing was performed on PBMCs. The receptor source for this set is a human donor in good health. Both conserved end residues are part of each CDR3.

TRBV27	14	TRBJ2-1	CARARQSSYNEQFF
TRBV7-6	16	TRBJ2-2	CASSLQAGENTGELFF
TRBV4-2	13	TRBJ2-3	CASREERADTQYF
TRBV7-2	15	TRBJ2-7	CASSLLAGVLREQYF
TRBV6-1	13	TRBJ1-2	CASSEMANYGYTF
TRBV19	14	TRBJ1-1	CASSIDRENTEAFF
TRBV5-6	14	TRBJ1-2	CASSLRTTVYGYTF
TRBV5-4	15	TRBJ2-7	CASSLAGTSGNEQYF
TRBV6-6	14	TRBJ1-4	CASSRETGGEKLFF
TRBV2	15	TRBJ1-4	CASSYSGQGNEKLFF
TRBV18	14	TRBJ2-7	CASSSGVGSYEQYF
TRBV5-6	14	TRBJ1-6	CASSQTGVESPLHF
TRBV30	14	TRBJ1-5	CAWSVGQSSQPQHF
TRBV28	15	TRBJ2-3	CASRTNWGWADTQYF
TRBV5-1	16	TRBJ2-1	CASSLVAHQSYNEQFF
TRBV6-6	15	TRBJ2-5	CASTLSGVNQETQYF
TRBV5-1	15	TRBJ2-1	CASSSSGRDYNEQFF
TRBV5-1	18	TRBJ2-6	CASSLMGAGMAGANVLTF
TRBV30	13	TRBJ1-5	CAWSKGDGQPQHF
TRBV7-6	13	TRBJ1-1	CASSLSESTEAFF
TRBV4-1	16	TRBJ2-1	CASSPQGPSSYNEQFF
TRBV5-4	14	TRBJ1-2	CASSPGSDPYGYTF
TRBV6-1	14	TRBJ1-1	CASSEYIMNTEAFF
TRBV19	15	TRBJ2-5	CASSIAWGLQETQYF
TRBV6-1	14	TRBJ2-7	CASSENSGDYEQYF
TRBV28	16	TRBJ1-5	CASSPIWPGSNQPQHF
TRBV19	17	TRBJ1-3	CASSDGVRVSSGNTIYF
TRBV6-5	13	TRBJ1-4	CASSRQGREKLFF
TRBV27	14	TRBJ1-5	CASSLFPGGQPQHF
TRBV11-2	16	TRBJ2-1	CASSTTTGRSYNEQFF
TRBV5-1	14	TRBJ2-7	CASSPVVGAHEQYF
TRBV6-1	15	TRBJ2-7	CASSEYNDSSYEQYF
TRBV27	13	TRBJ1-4	CASRVNRGEKLFF
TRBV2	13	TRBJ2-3	CAGLRENTDTQYF
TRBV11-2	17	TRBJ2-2	CASSLAPTGSRTGELFF
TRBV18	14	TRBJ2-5	CASSRNRAHETQYF
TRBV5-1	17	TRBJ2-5	CASSPGGDRAVQETQYF
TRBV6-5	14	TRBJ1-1	CASSFRGDDTEAFF
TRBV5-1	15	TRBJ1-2	CASSLGGTENYGYTF
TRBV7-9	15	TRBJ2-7	CASSITGTSDHEQYF
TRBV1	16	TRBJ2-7	CTSSQGPSGCSYEQYF